This T cell receptor beta chain was recovered during a study of cytomegalovirus exposure and HLA in healthy donors. Study details: Sequencing of some 200 million T cells in an earlier analysis found around 110 million unique TCR beta sequences.

As for this clone: Its cognate antigen is unknown.

Whole-study results and caveats: The presence/absence work took it that sequencing depth was about the same across donors.

Germline V gene data show CDR1 as DFQATT and CDR2 as SNEGSKA (reference sequence). This CDR3 comprises 11 residues. Trimming shortened V by 2 bases and J by 5 bases, and 5 bases separated the two germline ends. PCR primers comprised 60 Vbeta and 13 Jbeta primers. The method was immunoSEQ multiplex PCR; TCRdb's version includes in-frame clones alone and lacks a portion of them. The sample totals over 150,000 clones. V and J are TRBV20-1 and TRBJ2-3, with D unresolved. This clonotype was sampled from a boy aged 5-17 years in good health and CMV-seronegative. Sequencing input: PBMCs. CDR3 residues: CSARSLDTQYF. CDR3 nucleotides: TGCAGTGCTAGATCCTTAGATACGCAGTATTTT.